Described below is a single T cell receptor (beta chain) sequence and its context. Its antigen remains unidentified. No clone much larger than this one lies a single base away; base qualities are absent. TCRbeta CDR3 regions were amplified from genomic DNA by means of the immunoSEQ Assay, a bias-controlled multiplex PCR. Per the original workflow: Nucleated cell counts per sample were estimated from amplification of reference gene primers within the assay. Sequence reads were collapsed and filtered to measure the absolute abundance of every unique TCRbeta CDR3 rearrangement. For each sample, productive Simpson clonality was calculated as the square root of Simpson's diversity index across productive rearrangements. TCRdb carries this immuneACCESS record with in-frame sequences only. Its versions omit some clonotypes, under half of them owing to an unresolved V gene in the studies checked, with the rest unexplained. The D gene and trimming were derived from the DNA, and the V and J assignments and clone size from that table. This sample has 200,000 to 250,000 clones in its table, and 80% to 90% of those were observed once. 3.6% of the sample is in the top ten clones.

This sample is drawn from a study of blood T cell repertoires in COVID-19 (TCRdb year 2020). In the study overall: Collaborator samples came from the United States, Italy and Spain and covered acute and convalescent phases of COVID-19. The material from the prospective study consisted of cDNA or gDNA derived from T cells, B-cell-depleted T cells, or PBMCs. The dataset comprised deeply sampled blood TCRbeta repertoires from subjects exposed to, actively infected with, or recovered from COVID-19. A freely available public database, intended as a resource for researchers studying the immune response to SARS-CoV-2, is where the repertoires were released. Samples came from the ongoing ImmuneRACE study (first 160 participants) plus 1,254 subjects from 6 global collaborators. Sample metadata almost always included a de-identified subject ID, COVID-19 status, age in years and sex. Where available, HLA class I and class II types were obtained from metadata supplied by the sample provider rather than from assay-based typing. What the research found in general, with its limitations: The quantity of clinical and demographic metadata differed by source and by participant and was supplied without curation.

Enrolling through a virtual design, the prospective study's participants ranged in age from roughly 18 to 90 years and lived across 20 to 25 United States geographic areas. To assign participants to cohorts, the prospective study relied on clinical history that participants themselves reported in a screening survey and a study questionnaire. Exposed participants were defined as having been in contact with someone with a PCR-confirmed or clinician-diagnosed COVID-19 case within 2 weeks of study entry. In the prospective study, mobile phlebotomists collected whole blood, serum and a nasopharyngeal or oropharyngeal swab from each participant. Participants in the prospective study had the option to provide additional blood draws and questionnaires over a roughly two-month period. Before DNA extraction, blood samples from the prospective study were shipped at room temperature or frozen. This receptor was identified in a woman in her 40s who had been exposed to COVID-19. The sequencing sample was made of PBMCs or T cells enriched from blood (not recorded which).

The sequenced DNA is TGTGCCAGCAGCTTTACAGCCGGACTCTCCTACGAGCAGTACTTC. This gives the protein CASSFTAGLSYEQYF. The rearrangement joined TRBV5-6 to TRBJ2-7, with a weak D call of TRBD2 (5 bases match). From cysteine to phenylalanine, the CDR3 is 15 amino acids long. Only the CDR3 DNA stays, 45 bases, in frame from base 1. V and J are truncated by 2 bases and 0 bases respectively, leaving an intervening sequence of 12 bases. The germline V gene encodes CDR1 SGHDT and CDR2 YYEEEE.